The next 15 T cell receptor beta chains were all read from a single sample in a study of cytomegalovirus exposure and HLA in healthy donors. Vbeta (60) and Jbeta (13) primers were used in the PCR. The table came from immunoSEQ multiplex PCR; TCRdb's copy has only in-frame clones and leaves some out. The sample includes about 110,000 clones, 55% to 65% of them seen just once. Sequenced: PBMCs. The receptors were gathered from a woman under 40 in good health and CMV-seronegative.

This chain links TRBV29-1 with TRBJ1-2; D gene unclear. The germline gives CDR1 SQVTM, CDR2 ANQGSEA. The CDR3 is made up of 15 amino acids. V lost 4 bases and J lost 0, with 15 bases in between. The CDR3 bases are TGCAGCGTTGGGGGTACGGGAGGATCTAACTATGGCTACACCTTC. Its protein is CSVGGTGGSNYGYTF.

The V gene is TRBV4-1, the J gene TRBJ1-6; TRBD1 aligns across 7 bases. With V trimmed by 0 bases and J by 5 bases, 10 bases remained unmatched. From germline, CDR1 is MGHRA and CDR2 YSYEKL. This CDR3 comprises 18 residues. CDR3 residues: CASSQEQVRGQHNSPLHF. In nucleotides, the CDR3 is TGCGCCAGCAGCCAAGAACAGGTGCGGGGACAGCATAATTCACCCCTCCACTTT.

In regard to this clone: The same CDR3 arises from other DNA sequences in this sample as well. For the CDR3, the DNA is TGTGCCAGCATCCCCCGGCAGGGCAACTATGGCTACACCTTC. Protein: CASIPRQGNYGYTF. The chain has TRBV6-1 and TRBJ1-2, with D tentatively TRBD1 (5 bases). The CDR3 length is 14 residues. Germline V gene data show CDR1 as MNHNS and CDR2 as SASEGT. Trimming shortened V by 7 bases and J by 2 bases, and 14 bases separated the two germline ends.

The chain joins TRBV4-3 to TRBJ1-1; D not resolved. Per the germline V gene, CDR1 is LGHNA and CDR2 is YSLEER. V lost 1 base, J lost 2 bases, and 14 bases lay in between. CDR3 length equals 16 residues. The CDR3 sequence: CASSQGASSPNTEAFF. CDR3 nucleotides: TGCGCCAGCAGCCAAGGGGCCAGCTCACCAAACACTGAAGCTTTCTTT.

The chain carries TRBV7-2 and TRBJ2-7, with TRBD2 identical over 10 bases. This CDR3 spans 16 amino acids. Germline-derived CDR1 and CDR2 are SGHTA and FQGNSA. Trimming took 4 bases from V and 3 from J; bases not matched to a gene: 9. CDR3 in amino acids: CASSSDTSGNIYEQYF. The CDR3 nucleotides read TGTGCCAGCAGCTCTGACACTAGCGGGAACATCTACGAGCAGTACTTC.

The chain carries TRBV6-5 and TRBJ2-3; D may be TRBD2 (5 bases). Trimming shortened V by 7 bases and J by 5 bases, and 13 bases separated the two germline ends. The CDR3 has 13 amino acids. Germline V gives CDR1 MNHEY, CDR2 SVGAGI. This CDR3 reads CASTHPLGDTQYF. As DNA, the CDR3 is TGTGCCAGCACACATCCACTAGGAGATACGCAGTATTTT.

CDR3 nucleotides: TGTGCCAGCAGCTTAGCCTACGAGCAGTACTTC. This sequence encodes CASSLAYEQYF. The chain combines TRBV11-2 with TRBJ2-5; D call uncertain. The J call may be mistaken, given a closer DNA end match to TRBJ2-7. CDR1 SGHAT and CDR2 FQNNGV come from the germline V gene. The CDR3 loop spans 11 amino acids.

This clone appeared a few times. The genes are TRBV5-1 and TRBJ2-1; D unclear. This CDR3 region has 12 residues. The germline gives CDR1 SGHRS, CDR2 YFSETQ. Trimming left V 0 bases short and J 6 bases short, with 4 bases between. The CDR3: CASSLAINEQFF. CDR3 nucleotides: TGCGCCAGCAGCTTGGCCATCAATGAGCAGTTCTTC.

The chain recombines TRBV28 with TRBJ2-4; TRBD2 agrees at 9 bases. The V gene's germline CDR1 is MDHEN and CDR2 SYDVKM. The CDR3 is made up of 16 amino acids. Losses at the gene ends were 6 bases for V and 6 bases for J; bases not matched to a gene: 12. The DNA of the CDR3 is TGTGCCAGCAGAGGAGGATCTAGCGGGATCGGAAACATTCAGTACTTC. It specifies CASRGGSSGIGNIQYF.

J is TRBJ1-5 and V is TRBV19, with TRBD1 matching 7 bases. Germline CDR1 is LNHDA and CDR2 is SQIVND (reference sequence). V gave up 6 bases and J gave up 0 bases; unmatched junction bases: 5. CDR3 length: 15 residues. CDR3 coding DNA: TGTGCCAGTAGGGAACAGGGGTATAGCAATCAGCCCCAGCATTTT. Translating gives CASREQGYSNQPQHF.

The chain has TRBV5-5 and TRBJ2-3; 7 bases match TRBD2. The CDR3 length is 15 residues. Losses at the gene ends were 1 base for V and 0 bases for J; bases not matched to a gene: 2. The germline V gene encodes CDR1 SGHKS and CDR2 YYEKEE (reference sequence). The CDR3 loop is CASSLPSGSTDTQYF. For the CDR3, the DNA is TGTGCCAGCAGCTTGCCTAGCGGTAGCACAGATACGCAGTATTTT.

The CDR3 loop is CASSLGGGTEAFF. The DNA for the CDR3 is TGTGCCAGCAGCCTAGGTGGCGGCACTGAAGCTTTCTTT. V is TRBV6-5 and J is TRBJ1-1; D is unclear. The CDR3 sequence is 13 residues long. Germline loops: CDR1 MNHEY, CDR2 SVGAGI. Deletions cut 6 bases from V and 4 bases from J, with 12 bases between.

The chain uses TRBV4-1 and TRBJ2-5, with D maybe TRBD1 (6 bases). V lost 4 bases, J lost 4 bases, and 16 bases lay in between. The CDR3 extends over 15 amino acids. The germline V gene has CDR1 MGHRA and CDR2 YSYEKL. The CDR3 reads CASSPSGAGAETQYF. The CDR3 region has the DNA TGCGCCAGCAGCCCGTCTGGGGCAGGGGCAGAGACCCAGTACTTC.

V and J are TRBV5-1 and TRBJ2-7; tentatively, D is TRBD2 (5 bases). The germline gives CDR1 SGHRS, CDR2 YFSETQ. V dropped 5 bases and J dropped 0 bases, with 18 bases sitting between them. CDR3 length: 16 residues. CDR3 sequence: CASSPTGRANSYEQYF. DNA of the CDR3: TGCGCCAGCAGTCCGACCGGGCGGGCCAACTCCTACGAGCAGTACTTC.

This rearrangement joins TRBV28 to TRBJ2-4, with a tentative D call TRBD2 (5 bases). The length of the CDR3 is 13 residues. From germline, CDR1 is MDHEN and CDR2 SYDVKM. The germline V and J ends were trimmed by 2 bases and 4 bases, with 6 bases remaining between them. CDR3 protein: CASSLRGKNIQYF. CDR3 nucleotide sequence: TGTGCCAGCAGTTTAAGAGGGAAAAACATTCAGTACTTC.